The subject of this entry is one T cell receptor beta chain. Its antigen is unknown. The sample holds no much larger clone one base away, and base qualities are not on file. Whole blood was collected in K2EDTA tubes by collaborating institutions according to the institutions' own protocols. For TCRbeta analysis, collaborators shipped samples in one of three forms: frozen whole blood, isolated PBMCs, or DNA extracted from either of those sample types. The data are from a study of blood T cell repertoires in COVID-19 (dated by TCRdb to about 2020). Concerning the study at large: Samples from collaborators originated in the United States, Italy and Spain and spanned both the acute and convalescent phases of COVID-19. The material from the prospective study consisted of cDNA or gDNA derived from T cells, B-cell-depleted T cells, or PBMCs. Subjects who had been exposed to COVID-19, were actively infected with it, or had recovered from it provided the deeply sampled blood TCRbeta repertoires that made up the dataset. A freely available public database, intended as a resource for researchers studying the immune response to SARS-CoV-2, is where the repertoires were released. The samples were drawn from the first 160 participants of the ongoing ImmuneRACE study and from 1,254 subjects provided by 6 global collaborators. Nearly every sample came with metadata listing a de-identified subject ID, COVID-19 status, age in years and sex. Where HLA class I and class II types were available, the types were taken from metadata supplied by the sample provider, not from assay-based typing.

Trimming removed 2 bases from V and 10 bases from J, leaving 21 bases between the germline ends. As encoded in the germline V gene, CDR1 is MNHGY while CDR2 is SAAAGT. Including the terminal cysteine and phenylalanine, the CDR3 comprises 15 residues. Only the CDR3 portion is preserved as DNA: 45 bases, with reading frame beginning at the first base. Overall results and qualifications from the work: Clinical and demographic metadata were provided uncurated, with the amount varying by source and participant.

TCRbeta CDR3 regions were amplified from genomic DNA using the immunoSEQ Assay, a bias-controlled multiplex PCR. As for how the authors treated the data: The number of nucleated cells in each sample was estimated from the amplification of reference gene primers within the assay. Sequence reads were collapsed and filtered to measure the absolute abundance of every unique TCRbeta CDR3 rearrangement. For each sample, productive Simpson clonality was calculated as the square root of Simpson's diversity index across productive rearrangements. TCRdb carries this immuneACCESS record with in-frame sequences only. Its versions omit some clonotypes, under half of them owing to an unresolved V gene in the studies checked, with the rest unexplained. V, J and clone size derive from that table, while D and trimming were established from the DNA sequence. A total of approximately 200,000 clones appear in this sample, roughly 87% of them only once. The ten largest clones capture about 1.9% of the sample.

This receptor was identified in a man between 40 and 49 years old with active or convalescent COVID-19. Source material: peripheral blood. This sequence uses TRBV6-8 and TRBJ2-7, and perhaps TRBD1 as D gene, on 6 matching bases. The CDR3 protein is CASSYGSGRGTRQYF. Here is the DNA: TGTGCCAGCAGTTACGGGTCGGGCAGGGGAACCCGCCAGTACTTC.